This TCR beta chain was captured in a study of blood T cells in healthy people across ages. General study results and limits: The study found more naive CD4+ cells and higher diversity in long-lived than aged donors.

Then a second PCR, running about 6 to 12 cycles, was carried out with a sample-barcoded 5' primer and a J-beta primer mix. The template-switch adaptor was a 5' adaptor with 12 random nucleotides. It tagged each cDNA molecule. TCRdb redid the calling of the 5' RACE reads with MiXCR, one entry per CDR3 protein. Here the sample spans about 580,000 distinct CDR3 sequences, under 55% being singletons. The CDR3 is 14 residues long. V was clipped by 7 bases and J by 4 bases, with 13 bases between them. Comments on this clonotype: Its cognate antigen is unknown.

The clonotype originates from an elderly man in good health. The rearrangement links TRBV12-3 or TRBV12-4 to TRBJ1-4; the D is unclear. Sequences were obtained from blood. The CDR3 coding sequence is TGTGCCAGCACCCCCGACGGATTTAATGAAAAACTGTTTTTT. Translation gives CASTPDGFNEKLFF.